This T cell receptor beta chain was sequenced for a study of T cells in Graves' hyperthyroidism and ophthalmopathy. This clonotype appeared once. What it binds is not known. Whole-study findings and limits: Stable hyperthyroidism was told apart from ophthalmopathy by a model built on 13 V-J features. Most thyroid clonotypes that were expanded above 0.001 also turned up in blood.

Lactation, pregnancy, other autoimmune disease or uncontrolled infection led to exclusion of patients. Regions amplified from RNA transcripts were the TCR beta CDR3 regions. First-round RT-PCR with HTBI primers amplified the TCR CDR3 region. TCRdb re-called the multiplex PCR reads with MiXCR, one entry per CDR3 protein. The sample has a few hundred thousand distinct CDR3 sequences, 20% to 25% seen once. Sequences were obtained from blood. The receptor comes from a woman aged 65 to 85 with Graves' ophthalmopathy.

In DNA form, the CDR3 reads TGCAGTGCCAACCCGACGACAGGGAGCAATCAGCCCCAGCATTTT. Its protein is CSANPTTGSNQPQHF. The chain joins TRBV20-1 to TRBJ1-5; TRBD1 matches at 7 bases. The CDR3 length is 15 residues. Germline CDR1 is DFQATT and CDR2 is SNEGSKA (reference sequence). Losses at the gene ends were 6 bases for V and 1 base for J; bases not matched to a gene: 9.